The clone carrying this T cell receptor (beta chain) was detected once. The sample holds other DNA sequences that translate to the same CDR3. This specimen comes from a study of blood T cell repertoires in COVID-19. As for the study in general: Sources were T cells, B-cell-depleted T cells, or PBMCs; the material itself was cDNA or gDNA.

The repertoire was sequenced with immunoSEQ multiplex PCR; TCRdb's copy has only in-frame clones and lacks some. In the table there are over 100,000 clones, around 80% of which are singletons. The V gene's germline CDR1 is LNHDA and CDR2 SQIVND (reference sequence). The CDR3 length is 14 residues. Trimming removed 8 bases from V and 4 bases from J; junction bases left unmatched: 8. The TCR sequence derives from a woman between 70 and 85 years old with acute or convalescent COVID-19. The J gene is TRBJ1-5, the V gene TRBV19; 7 positions agree with TRBD1. Sequences were obtained from peripheral blood. CDR3 bases: TGTGCCAGTTCGACAGGGACGGGGAATCAGCCCCAGCATTTT. Translated, it gives CASSTGTGNQPQHF.